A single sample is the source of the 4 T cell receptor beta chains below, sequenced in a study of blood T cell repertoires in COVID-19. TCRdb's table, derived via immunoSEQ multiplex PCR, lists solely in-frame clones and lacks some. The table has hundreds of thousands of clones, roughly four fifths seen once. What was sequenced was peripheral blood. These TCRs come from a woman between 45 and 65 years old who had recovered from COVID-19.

The CDR3 sequence is CSVIPGQGSYEQYF. CDR3 DNA: TGCAGCGTTATCCCGGGACAGGGGTCCTACGAGCAGTACTTC. The chain couples TRBV29-1 to TRBJ2-7, with 10 positions matching TRBD1. Per germline, CDR1 SQVTM and CDR2 ANQGSEA. V trimming: 5 bases; J trimming: 1 base; junction bases outside the gene matches: 5. The length of the CDR3 is 14 residues.

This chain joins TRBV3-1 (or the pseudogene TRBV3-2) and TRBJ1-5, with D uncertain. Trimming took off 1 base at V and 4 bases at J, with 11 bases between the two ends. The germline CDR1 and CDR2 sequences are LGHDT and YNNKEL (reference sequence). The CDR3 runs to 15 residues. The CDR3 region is CASSQGPPGNQPQHF. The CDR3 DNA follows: TGTGCCAGCAGCCAAGGTCCGCCGGGGAATCAGCCCCAGCATTTT.

CDR3 DNA sequence: TGTGCCAGTTGGCGGCTAGCGCCCTACGAGCAGTACTTC. The encoded protein is CASWRLAPYEQYF. The chain couples TRBV28 to TRBJ2-7; D may be TRBD2 (6 bases). V was cut by 9 bases and J by 2 bases, with 14 bases left in between. From germline, CDR1 is MDHEN and CDR2 SYDVKM. The CDR3 length is 13 residues.

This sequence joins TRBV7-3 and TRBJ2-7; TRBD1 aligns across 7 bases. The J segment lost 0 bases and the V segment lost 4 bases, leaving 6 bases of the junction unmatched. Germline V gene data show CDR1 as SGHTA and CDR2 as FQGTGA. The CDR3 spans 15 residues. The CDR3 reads CASSSSTGSSYEQYF. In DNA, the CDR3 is TGTGCCAGCAGCTCCTCGACAGGGAGCTCCTACGAGCAGTACTTC.